This TCR beta chain stems from a study of blood T cell repertoires in COVID-19. Study in general: In each case, the material was cDNA or gDNA derived from T cells, B-cell-depleted T cells, or PBMCs.

Clones were sequenced by immunoSEQ multiplex PCR, and TCRdb holds only the in-frame ones, with some missing. The top ten clones hold 15% to 20% of a sample with under 200,000 clones, roughly 84% of them seen once. This TCR came from a man aged 55-75 years who had recovered from COVID-19. The sample was PBMCs or T cells enriched from blood (not recorded which).

CDR3 bases: TGTGCCAGCAGTGAAGTTACTAGGTCAGATACGCAGTATTTT. Protein: CASSEVTRSDTQYF. The chain joins TRBV6-1 to TRBJ2-3; maybe TRBD2 (5 bases). V shed 1 base and J shed 4 bases, with 9 bases lying between them. CDR3 length: 14 residues. Germline CDR1 reads MNHNS; CDR2 reads SASEGT.